The T cell receptor beta chain described here comes from a study of memory CD4+ T cells and cytomegalovirus serostatus. V trimming: 7 bases; J trimming: 9 bases; junction bases outside the gene matches: 10. CDR1 is SQVTM, CDR2 ANQGSEA, per germline. The CDR3 runs to 12 residues. General observations from the study: Repertoires predicted CMV serostatus with median bootstrapped AUC of about 0.96.

Single viable CD3+CD4+CD8-CD45RO+ cells were sorted as the memory CD4+ T cells. Serum IgG to CMV pp150, pp28, p38 and p52 defined serostatus. Per the original methods: Out-of-frame sequences were removed, leaving 2 million or so distinct TCRbeta sequences. Sequenced by immunoSEQ multiplex PCR; TCRdb stores in-frame clones only, minus some. That table furnishes V, J and clone size, whereas the DNA furnished D and trimming. The table lists some 95,000 clones, roughly 80% of them singletons. The sample holds a few counts of this clone. Its specificity is unknown. The sample taken for sequencing was memory CD4+ T cells from blood. The receptor comes from an adult in good health and CMV-seropositive. The rearrangement joins TRBV29-1 to TRBJ1-1, with 8 positions matching TRBD1. CDR3 protein: CSGGQGKDKAFF. CDR3 DNA sequence: TGCAGCGGCGGACAGGGCAAAGACAAAGCTTTCTTT.